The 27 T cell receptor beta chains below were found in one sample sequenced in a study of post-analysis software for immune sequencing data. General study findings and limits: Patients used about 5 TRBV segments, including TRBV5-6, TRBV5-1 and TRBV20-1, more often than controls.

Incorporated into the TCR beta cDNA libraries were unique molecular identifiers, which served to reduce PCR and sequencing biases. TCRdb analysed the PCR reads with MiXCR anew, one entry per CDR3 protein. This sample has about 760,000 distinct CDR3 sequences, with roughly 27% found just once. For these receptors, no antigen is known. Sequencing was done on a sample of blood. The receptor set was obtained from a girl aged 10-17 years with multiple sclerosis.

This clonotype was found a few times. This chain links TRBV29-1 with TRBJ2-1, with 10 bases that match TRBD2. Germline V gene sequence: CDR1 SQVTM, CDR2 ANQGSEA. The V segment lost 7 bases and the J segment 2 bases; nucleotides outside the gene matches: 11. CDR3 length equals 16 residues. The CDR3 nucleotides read TGCAGCGCAGGCACTAGCGGGATGTCCCCCTACAATGAGCAGTTCTTC. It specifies CSAGTSGMSPYNEQFF.

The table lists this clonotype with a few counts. CDR3 sequence: CASSLYGAAGETQYF. CDR3 DNA: TGTGCCAGCAGCTTATACGGGGCCGCTGGGGAGACCCAGTACTTC. This sequence joins TRBV7-9 and TRBJ2-5, with D perhaps being TRBD1 or TRBD2 (5 bases each). Germline CDR1 reads SEHNR; CDR2 reads FQNEAQ (reference sequence). The CDR3 consists of 15 residues. Trimming cost V 2 bases and J 5 bases, with 15 bases left between them.

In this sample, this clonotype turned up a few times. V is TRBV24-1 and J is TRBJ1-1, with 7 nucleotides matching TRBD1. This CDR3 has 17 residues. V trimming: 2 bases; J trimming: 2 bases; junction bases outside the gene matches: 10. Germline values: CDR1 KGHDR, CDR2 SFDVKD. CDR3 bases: TGTGCCACCAGTGATTCGGGGACAGTCCCCGGAAACACTGAAGCTTTCTTT. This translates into CATSDSGTVPGNTEAFF.

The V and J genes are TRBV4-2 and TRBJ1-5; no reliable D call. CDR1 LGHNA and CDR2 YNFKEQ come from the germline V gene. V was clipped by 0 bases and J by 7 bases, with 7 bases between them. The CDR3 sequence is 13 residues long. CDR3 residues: CASSQEGVQPQHF. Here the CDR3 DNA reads TGTGCCAGCAGCCAAGAGGGCGTACAGCCCCAGCATTTT.

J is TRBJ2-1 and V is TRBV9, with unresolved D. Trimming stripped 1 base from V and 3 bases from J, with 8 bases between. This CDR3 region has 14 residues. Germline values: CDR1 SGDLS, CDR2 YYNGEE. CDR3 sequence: CASSVLASYNEQFF. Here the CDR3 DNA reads TGTGCCAGCAGCGTATTGGCTAGCTACAATGAGCAGTTCTTC. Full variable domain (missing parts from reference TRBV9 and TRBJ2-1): DSGVTQTPKHLITATGQRVTLRCSPRSGDLSVYWYQQSLDQGLQFLIQYYNGEERAKGNILERFSAQQFPDLHSELNLSSLELGDSALYFCASSVLASYNEQFFGPGTRLTVL.

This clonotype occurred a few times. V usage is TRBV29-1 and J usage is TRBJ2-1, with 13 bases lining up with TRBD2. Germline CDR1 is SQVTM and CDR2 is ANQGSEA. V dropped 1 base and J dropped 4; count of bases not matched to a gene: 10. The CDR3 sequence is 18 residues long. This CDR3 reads CSVEGGTSGTPRYNEQFF. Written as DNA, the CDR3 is TGCAGCGTTGAAGGGGGGACTAGCGGGACCCCCAGATACAATGAGCAGTTCTTC.

The CDR3 nucleotides read TGTGCCAGCAGTTCCGGACTACAAGCCACAGATACGCAGTATTTT. Its protein product is CASSSGLQATDTQYF. The chain links TRBV28 to TRBJ2-3, with a possible D match to TRBD2 (6 bases). From germline, CDR1 is MDHEN and CDR2 SYDVKM. The V end was cut by 4 bases, the J end by 2 bases, with 13 bases between. The CDR3 extends over 15 amino acids.

The CDR3 protein is CSGYSALRAFF. Written as DNA, the CDR3 is TGCAGCGGGTATAGTGCGCTGAGAGCTTTCTTT. The chain combines TRBV29-1 with TRBJ1-1; no clear D. V was pared by 7 bases and J by 10 bases, with 16 bases between. There are 11 residues in the CDR3. The germline gives CDR1 SQVTM, CDR2 ANQGSEA. Full variable domain (remainder filled in from reference TRBV29-1 and TRBJ1-1): SAVISQKPSRDICQRGTSLTIQCQVDSQVTMMFWYRQQPGQSLTLIATANQGSEATYESGFVIDKFPISRPNLTFSTLTVSNMSPEDSSIYLCSGYSALRAFFGQGTRLTVV.

The CDR3 loop reads CASSHQRGTANTEAFF. In DNA, the CDR3 is TGTGCCAGCAGTCACCAGCGGGGGACAGCGAACACTGAAGCTTTCTTT. V is TRBV12-3 or TRBV12-4 and J is TRBJ1-1, with 7 bases that match TRBD1. J lost 1 base, V lost 5 bases, and 10 bases had no gene match. CDR3 length: 16 amino acids.

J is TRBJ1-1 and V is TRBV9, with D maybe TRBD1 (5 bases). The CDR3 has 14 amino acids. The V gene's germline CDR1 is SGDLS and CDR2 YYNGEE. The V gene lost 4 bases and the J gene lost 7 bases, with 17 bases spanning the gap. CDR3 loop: CASSPSGGKGEAFF. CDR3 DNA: TGTGCCAGCAGCCCGAGCGGGGGGAAGGGTGAAGCTTTCTTT.

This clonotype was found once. The CDR3 DNA reads as TGTGCCAGCAGCTCCGGGGGGGCCGGATACAATGAGCAGTTCTTC. Translation: CASSSGGAGYNEQFF. V gene TRBV7-2 combines with J gene TRBJ2-1; TRBD2 aligns across 8 bases. Germline lookup yields CDR1 SGHTA and CDR2 FQGNSA. With 4 bases clipped from V and 4 bases from J, the junction kept 6 bases outside the gene matches. The CDR3 has 15 residues.

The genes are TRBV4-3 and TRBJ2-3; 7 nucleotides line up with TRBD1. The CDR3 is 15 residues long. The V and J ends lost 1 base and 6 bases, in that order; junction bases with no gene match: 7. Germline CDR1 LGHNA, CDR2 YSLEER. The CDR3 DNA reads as TGCGCCAGCAGCCAAGTAGGGGGCGTTGCGGATACGCAGTATTTT. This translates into CASSQVGGVADTQYF.

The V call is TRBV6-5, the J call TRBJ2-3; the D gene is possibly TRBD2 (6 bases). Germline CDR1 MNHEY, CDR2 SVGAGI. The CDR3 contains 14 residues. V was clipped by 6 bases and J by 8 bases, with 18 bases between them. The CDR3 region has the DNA TGTGCCAGCAGACCAAAAGGAATCGGGGGTACGCAGTATTTT. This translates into CASRPKGIGGTQYF.

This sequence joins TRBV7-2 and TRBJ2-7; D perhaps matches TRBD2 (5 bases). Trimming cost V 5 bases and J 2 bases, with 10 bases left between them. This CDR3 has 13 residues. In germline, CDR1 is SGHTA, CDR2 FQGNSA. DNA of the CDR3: TGTGCCAGCAGCCCGGGATCCACCTACGAGCAGTACTTC. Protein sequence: CASSPGSTYEQYF.

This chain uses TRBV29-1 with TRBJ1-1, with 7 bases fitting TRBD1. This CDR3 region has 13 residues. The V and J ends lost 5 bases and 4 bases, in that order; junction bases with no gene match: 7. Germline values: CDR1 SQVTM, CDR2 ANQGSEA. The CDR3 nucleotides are TGCAGCGTTACACAGGGGCAGGGCACTGAAGCTTTCTTT. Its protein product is CSVTQGQGTEAFF.

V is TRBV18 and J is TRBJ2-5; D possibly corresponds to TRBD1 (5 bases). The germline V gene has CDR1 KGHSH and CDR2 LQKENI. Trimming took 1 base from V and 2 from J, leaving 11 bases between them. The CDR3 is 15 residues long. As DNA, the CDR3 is TGTGCCAGCTCACCACAAACGACAGTACAAGAGACCCAGTACTTC. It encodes CASSPQTTVQETQYF. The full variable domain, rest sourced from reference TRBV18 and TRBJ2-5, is NAGVMQNPRHLVRRRGQEARLRCSPMKGHSHVYWYRQLPEEGLKFMVYLQKENIIDESGMPKERFSAEFPKEGPSILRIQQVVRGDSAAYFCASSPQTTVQETQYFGPGTRLLVL.

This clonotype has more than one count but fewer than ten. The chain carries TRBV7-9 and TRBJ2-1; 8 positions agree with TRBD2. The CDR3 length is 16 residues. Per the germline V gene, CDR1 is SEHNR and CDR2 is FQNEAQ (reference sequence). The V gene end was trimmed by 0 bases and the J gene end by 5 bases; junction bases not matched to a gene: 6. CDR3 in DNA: TGTGCCAGCAGCTTAGCGGTCGGGACTAGAGACAATGAGCAGTTCTTC. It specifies CASSLAVGTRDNEQFF.

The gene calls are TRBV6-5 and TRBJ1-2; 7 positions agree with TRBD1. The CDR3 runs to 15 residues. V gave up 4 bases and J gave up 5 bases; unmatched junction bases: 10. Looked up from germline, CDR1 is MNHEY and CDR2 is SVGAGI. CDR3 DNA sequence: TGTGCCAGCAGTTCCAGGGGACAGAATATTTATGGCTACACCTTC. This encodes CASSSRGQNIYGYTF.

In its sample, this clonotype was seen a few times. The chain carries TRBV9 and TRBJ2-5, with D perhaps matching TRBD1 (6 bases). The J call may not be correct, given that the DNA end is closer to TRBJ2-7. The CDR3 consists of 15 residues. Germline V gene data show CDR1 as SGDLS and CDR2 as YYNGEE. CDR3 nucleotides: TGTGCCAGCAGCGTAGGTGGCAGGGGTTTCCACGAGCAGTACTTC. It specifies CASSVGGRGFHEQYF.

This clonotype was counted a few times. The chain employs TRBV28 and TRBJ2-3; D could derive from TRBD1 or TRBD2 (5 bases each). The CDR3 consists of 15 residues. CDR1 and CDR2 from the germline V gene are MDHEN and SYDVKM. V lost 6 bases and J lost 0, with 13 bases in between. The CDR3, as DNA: TGTGCCAGCAGGAATCGGGACCCTAGCACAGATACGCAGTATTTT. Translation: CASRNRDPSTDTQYF.

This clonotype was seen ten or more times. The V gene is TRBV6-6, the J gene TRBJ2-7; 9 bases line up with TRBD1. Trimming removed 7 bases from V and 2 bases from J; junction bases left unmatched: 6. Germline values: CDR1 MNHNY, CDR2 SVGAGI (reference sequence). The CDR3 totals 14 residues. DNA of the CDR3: TGTGCCAGCACTTCGTGGACAGGGGCCTACGAGCAGTACTTC. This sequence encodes CASTSWTGAYEQYF.

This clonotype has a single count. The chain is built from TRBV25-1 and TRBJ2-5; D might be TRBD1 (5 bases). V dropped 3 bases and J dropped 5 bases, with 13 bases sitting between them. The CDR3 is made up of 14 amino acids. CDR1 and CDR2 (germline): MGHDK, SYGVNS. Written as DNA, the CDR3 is TGTGCCAGCAGTGACCGCTACAGGCAGGAGACCCAGTACTTC. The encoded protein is CASSDRYRQETQYF.

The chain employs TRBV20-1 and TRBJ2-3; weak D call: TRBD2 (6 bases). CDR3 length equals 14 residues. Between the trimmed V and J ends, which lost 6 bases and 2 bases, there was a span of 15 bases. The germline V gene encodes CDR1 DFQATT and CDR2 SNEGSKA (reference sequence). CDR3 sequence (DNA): TGCAGTGCCCCACCGGGACTCCCCACAGATACGCAGTATTTT. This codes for CSAPPGLPTDTQYF.

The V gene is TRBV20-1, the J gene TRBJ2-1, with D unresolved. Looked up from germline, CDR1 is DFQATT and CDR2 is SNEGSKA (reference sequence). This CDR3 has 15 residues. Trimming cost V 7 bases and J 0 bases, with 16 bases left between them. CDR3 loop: CSGTDRPRSYNEQFF. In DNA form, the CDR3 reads TGCAGTGGGACGGACCGACCACGCTCCTACAATGAGCAGTTCTTC.

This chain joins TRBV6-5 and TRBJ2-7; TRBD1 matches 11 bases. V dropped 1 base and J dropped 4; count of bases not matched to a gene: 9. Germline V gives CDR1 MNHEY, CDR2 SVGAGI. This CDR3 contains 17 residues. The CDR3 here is CASSYYDSGTGGYEQYF. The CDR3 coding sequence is TGTGCCAGCAGTTACTACGATAGCGGGACAGGGGGATACGAGCAGTACTTC.

In nucleotides, the CDR3 is TGTGCCATCAGGGACAGCTCCTACGAGCAGTACTTC. It codes for CAIRDSSYEQYF. V is TRBV10-3 and J is TRBJ2-7; possibly TRBD1 for D (6 bases). V shed 6 bases and J shed 0 bases, with 6 bases lying between them. The CDR3 has 12 amino acids. Looked up from germline, CDR1 is ENHRY and CDR2 is SYGVKD.

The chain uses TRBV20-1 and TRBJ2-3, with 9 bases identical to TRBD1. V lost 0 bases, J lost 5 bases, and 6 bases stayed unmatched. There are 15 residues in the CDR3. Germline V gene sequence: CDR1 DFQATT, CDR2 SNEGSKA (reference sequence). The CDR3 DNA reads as TGCAGTGCTAGAGACCTACAGGGGGCCGTAGATACGCAGTATTTT. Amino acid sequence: CSARDLQGAVDTQYF.